This TCR beta chain is from a study of shared clonotypes between healthy human individuals. Overall study context: CD8 memory received one plate per donor, CD8 naive two, CD4 memory three and CD4 naive three.

With regard to this clone: Its antigen remains unknown. The sample has other DNA sequences that encode this CDR3 too.

General study points: Larger estimated richness was generally recorded for naive subsets relative to memory subsets.

The CDR3 contains 14 residues. Germline assignment: CDR1 ENHRY and CDR2 SYGVKD. V was pared by 7 bases and J by 2 bases, with 5 bases of the junction left unmatched. Some clones are missing from TCRdb's copy, which holds only in-frame ones; the method was immunoSEQ multiplex PCR. Of some 2,000,000 clones in the sample, roughly 94% were seen once. This clonotype was obtained from a man aged 18-30 years in good health. The chain uses TRBV10-3 and TRBJ1-2; 9 nucleotides align to TRBD1. Sequencing was done on a sample of naive CD4+ T cells sorted from blood. Subset defined: CD45RA+ positively selected. CDR3 sequence reads: CAITGQGSNYGYTF. The DNA of the CDR3 is TGTGCCATCACCGGACAGGGGTCGAACTATGGCTACACCTTC.